This T cell receptor beta chain was documented in a study of blood T cell repertoires in COVID-19. Study in general: In each case, the material was cDNA or gDNA derived from T cells, B-cell-depleted T cells, or PBMCs.

TCRdb keeps only in-frame clones here, not all; method: immunoSEQ multiplex PCR. Of under 350,000 clones in the sample, roughly 85% were seen once. J was trimmed by 8 bases and V by 1 base; bases with no gene match: 7. CDR1 is MNHEY and CDR2 is SVGAGI in the germline V gene. The CDR3 is made up of 15 amino acids. The sequencing sample was made of peripheral blood. The receptor comes from a human donor in a cohort sampled during active COVID-19. The V and J genes are TRBV6-5 and TRBJ2-1; 8 bases are a match to TRBD2. CDR3 in DNA: TGTGCCAGCAGTTACTACCCGGGGGGGCGGGATGAGCAGTTCTTC. Its translation: CASSYYPGGRDEQFF.